The clone carrying this TCR beta chain came up once. The table came from immunoSEQ multiplex PCR; TCRdb's copy has only in-frame clones and leaves some out. The sample lists fewer than 450,000 clones, roughly 86% occurring once. The CDR3 extends over 13 amino acids. The V gene lost 8 bases and the J gene lost 4 bases, with 14 bases spanning the gap. This entry belongs to a study of blood T cell repertoires in COVID-19. V usage is TRBV12-3 or TRBV12-4 and J usage is TRBJ1-1; possible D gene TRBD1, 5 bases. What was sequenced was PBMCs or T cells enriched from blood (not recorded which). The receptor was isolated from a woman aged 40 to 50 with acute COVID-19. The CDR3 DNA reads as TGTGCCAGCGTCACCCCGGGGGGCACTGAAGCTTTCTTT. Its translation: CASVTPGGTEAFF.